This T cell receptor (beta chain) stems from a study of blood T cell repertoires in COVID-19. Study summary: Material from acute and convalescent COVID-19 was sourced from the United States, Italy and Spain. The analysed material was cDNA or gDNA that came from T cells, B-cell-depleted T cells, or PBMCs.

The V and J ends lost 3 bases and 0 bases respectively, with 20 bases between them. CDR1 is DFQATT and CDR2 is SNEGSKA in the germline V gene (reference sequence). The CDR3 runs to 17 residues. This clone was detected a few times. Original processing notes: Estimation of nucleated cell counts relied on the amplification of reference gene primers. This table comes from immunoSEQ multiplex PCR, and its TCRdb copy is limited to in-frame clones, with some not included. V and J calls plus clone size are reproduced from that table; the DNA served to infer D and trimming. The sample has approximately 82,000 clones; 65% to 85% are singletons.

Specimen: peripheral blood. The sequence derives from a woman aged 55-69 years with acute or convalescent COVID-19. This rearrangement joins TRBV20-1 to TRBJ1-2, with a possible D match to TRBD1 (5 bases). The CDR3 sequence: CSASESPQGKANYGYTF. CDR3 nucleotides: TGCAGTGCTAGTGAGTCCCCTCAGGGTAAAGCTAACTATGGCTACACCTTC.